Following are 30 T cell receptor beta chains from one sample sequenced in a study of OX40 agonist ivuxolimab in advanced cancers. Here immunoSEQ multiplex PCR was the method, and the copy in TCRdb shows in-frame clones only, minus some. The sample lists more than 60,000 clones, around 87% occurring once. Material: CD4+ or CD8+ T cells sorted from blood, obtained in a trial of the OX40 agonist ivuxolimab. The receptor source for this set is an adult with an advanced solid tumor such as melanoma, head and neck, liver or kidney cancer.

The chain combines TRBV10-3 with TRBJ2-1, with D maybe TRBD2 (6 bases). There are 14 residues in the CDR3. Trimming removed 3 bases at V and 0 bases at J, with 6 bases between. Germline CDR1 ENHRY, CDR2 SYGVKD. CDR3 loop: CAISDGGSYNEQFF. CDR3 nucleotides: TGTGCCATCAGTGACGGGGGCTCCTACAATGAGCAGTTCTTC.

This CDR3 is CASSLVAGVADTQYF. In DNA form, the CDR3 reads TGTGCCAGCAGCTTAGTAGCGGGTGTGGCAGATACGCAGTATTTT. The V gene is TRBV7-9, the J gene TRBJ2-3, with 7 nucleotides matching TRBD2. CDR1 is SEHNR, CDR2 FQNEAQ, per germline (reference sequence). The CDR3 is 15 amino acids. V dropped 1 base and J dropped 4; count of bases not matched to a gene: 5.

The chain employs TRBV7-2 and TRBJ2-4, with D possibly TRBD2 on 5 matching bases. Trimming stripped 5 bases from V and 6 bases from J, with 14 bases between. Germline V gene data show CDR1 as SGHTA and CDR2 as FQGNSA. This CDR3 has 14 residues. CDR3 nucleotides: TGTGCCAGCAGCGAAATCGGACTTACAAACATTCAGTACTTC. Translating it yields CASSEIGLTNIQYF.

CDR3 loop: CASKYRGEDGYTF. CDR3 bases: TGTGCCAGTAAATACAGGGGAGAAGATGGCTACACCTTC. This chain links TRBV19 with TRBJ1-2; 7 nucleotides align to TRBD1. This CDR3 has 13 residues. CDR1 is LNHDA, CDR2 SQIVND, per germline (reference sequence). The V and J ends lost 7 bases and 6 bases, in that order; junction bases with no gene match: 8.

This chain links TRBV7-9 with TRBJ1-1, with D hard to call. With 7 bases removed from V and 0 bases from J, the gap between germline ends came to 9 bases. The CDR3 is made up of 13 amino acids. Germline CDR1 is SEHNR and CDR2 is FQNEAQ (reference sequence). In nucleotides, the CDR3 is TGTGCCAGCATAAATATGGTGAACACTGAAGCTTTCTTT. It encodes CASINMVNTEAFF.

The chain recombines TRBV11-2 with TRBJ1-1; possible D gene TRBD1, 5 bases. CDR1 is SGHAT and CDR2 is FQNNGV in the germline V gene. V lost 3 bases to trimming and J lost 4 bases, with 18 bases between them. The CDR3 loop spans 16 amino acids. The CDR3 region has the DNA TGTGCCAGCAGCTTTTCCCCGGGGACCGGTGGCACTGAAGCTTTCTTT. This codes for CASSFSPGTGGTEAFF.

This chain joins TRBV28 and TRBJ2-5; D remains ambiguous. The germline V and J ends were trimmed by 5 bases and 1 base, with 14 bases remaining between them. The CDR3 runs 15 residues. Germline V gene lookup returns CDR1 MDHEN and CDR2 SYDVKM. CDR3 sequence reads: CASSTPVRSQETQYF. CDR3 nucleotide sequence: TGTGCCAGCAGTACCCCGGTTCGATCCCAAGAGACCCAGTACTTC.

The chain uses TRBV18 and TRBJ2-1, with 8 bases matching TRBD1. Germline lookup yields CDR1 KGHSH and CDR2 LQKENI. Unmatched junction bases numbered 10, after V lost 4 bases and J lost 5 bases. The CDR3 is made up of 16 amino acids. The CDR3 reads CASSRSQGGKDNEQFF. The CDR3 nucleotides read TGTGCCAGCTCACGGTCACAGGGGGGTAAGGACAATGAGCAGTTCTTC. Looking up the rest from reference TRBV18 and TRBJ2-1 gives the full variable domain: NAGVMQNPRHLVRRRGQEARLRCSPMKGHSHVYWYRQLPEEGLKFMVYLQKENIIDESGMPKERFSAEFPKEGPSILRIQQVVRGDSAAYFCASSRSQGGKDNEQFFGPGTRLTVL.

This chain uses TRBV18 with TRBJ2-5; tentatively, D is TRBD1 (6 bases). The J call is doubtful: the DNA matches TRBJ2-7 better. Per the germline V gene, CDR1 is KGHSH and CDR2 is LQKENI. This CDR3 region has 16 residues. The CDR3 bases are TGTGCCAGCTCACCCGCCTCACAGGGAGCGTCCTACGAGCAGTACTTC. As protein: CASSPASQGASYEQYF.

This clone was counted once. V and J are TRBV7-2 and TRBJ2-7, with 8 bases aligning to TRBD2. Germline CDR1 and CDR2: SGHTA and FQGNSA. The trim removed 5 bases at V and 4 bases at J, leaving 16 bases unmatched. The CDR3 is 17 residues long. The CDR3 DNA is TGTGCCAGCAGCCCATCCCCTCTGAGGAGCGGGAGTTACGAGCAGTACTTC. This sequence encodes CASSPSPLRSGSYEQYF.

The V gene is TRBV27, the J gene TRBJ1-1; possibly TRBD1 for D (6 bases). This CDR3 comprises 13 residues. Trimming cost V 3 bases and J 7 bases, with 12 bases left between them. The germline V gene has CDR1 MNHEY and CDR2 SMNVEV (reference sequence). The CDR3 bases are TGTGCCAGCAGTTTCAGGCAGGGGCGTGAAGCTTTCTTT. Translation: CASSFRQGREAFF.

This clone was counted once. The rearrangement links TRBV5-1 to TRBJ2-7; a weak D match, TRBD2 (5 bases). The germline V gene has CDR1 SGHRS and CDR2 YFSETQ. CDR3 length: 11 amino acids. The V end was cut by 4 bases, the J end by 8 bases, with 10 bases between. Here the CDR3 DNA reads TGCGCCAGCAGCCTCGAGCGGAAGCAGTACTTC. Translated, it gives CASSLERKQYF.

The V and J genes are TRBV7-6 and TRBJ2-5, with D uncertain. The CDR3 covers 13 residues. V was shortened by 1 base and J by 6 bases, with 9 bases between the two germline ends. Germline V gives CDR1 SGHVS, CDR2 FNYEAQ. The CDR3 coding sequence is TGTGCCAGCAGCTTAGATAGTAGACAGACCCAGTACTTC. It is translated as CASSLDSRQTQYF.

The rearrangement links TRBV18 to TRBJ2-7; D uncertain. CDR3 length equals 13 residues. V shed 2 bases and J shed 5 bases, with 10 bases lying between them. Germline CDR1 is KGHSH and CDR2 is LQKENI. Written as DNA, the CDR3 is TGTGCCAGCTCACCAGAGGTTAACCACGAGCAGTACTTC. Translation gives CASSPEVNHEQYF.

J is TRBJ1-5 and V is TRBV6-5; no definite D call. V dropped 6 bases and J dropped 9 bases, with 21 bases sitting between them. The CDR3 spans 15 residues. Germline V CDR1 and CDR2: MNHEY, SVGAGI. CDR3 DNA sequence: TGTGCCAGCAGCACCGCGGGCAGTCAGCCCGGGCCCCAGCATTTT. Its protein is CASSTAGSQPGPQHF.

This clone occurred once. As DNA, the CDR3 is TGCGCCAGCAGATCAGGGCCCACTCCCTACGAGCAGTACTTC. The encoded protein is CASRSGPTPYEQYF. The gene calls are TRBV5-1 and TRBJ2-5; D is perhaps TRBD1 (5 bases). TRBJ2-7 matches the DNA end more closely, so the J call is doubtful. The germline CDR1 and CDR2 sequences are SGHRS and YFSETQ. The CDR3 runs 14 residues.

The chain joins TRBV5-4 to TRBJ2-2, with TRBD2 identical over 11 bases. The length of the CDR3 is 17 residues. Looked up from germline, CDR1 is SGHNT and CDR2 is YYREEE (reference sequence). V lost 0 bases, J lost 1 base, and 2 bases stayed unmatched. The CDR3 nucleotides read TGTGCCAGCAGCTTGGCCGGGACTAGCGGGAACACCGGGGAGCTGTTTTTT. Protein: CASSLAGTSGNTGELFF.

The chain's CDR3 is CASSVSLLYQETQYF. The DNA for the CDR3 is TGTGCCAGCAGTGTAAGCCTACTGTACCAAGAGACCCAGTACTTC. The chain has TRBV6-1 and TRBJ2-5; D is ambiguous. The ends were cut back, 4 bases at V and 0 bases at J, with 12 bases in the middle. This CDR3 has 15 amino acids. Germline CDR1 is MNHNS and CDR2 is SASEGT.

The chain recombines TRBV6-6 with TRBJ2-7; D is tentatively TRBD1 or TRBD2 (5 bases each). V was clipped by 2 bases and J by 2 bases, with 10 bases between them. The CDR3 has 14 amino acids. In germline, CDR1 is MNHNY, CDR2 SVGAGI (reference sequence). CDR3 in amino acids: CASSYTGLAYEQYF. The CDR3 nucleotides read TGTGCCAGCAGTTACACGGGGCTGGCCTACGAGCAGTACTTC.

As regards this clone: The identical CDR3 is also encoded by other nucleotide sequences in the sample. The chain carries TRBV9 and TRBJ2-1; 10 bases agree with TRBD2. Germline assignment: CDR1 SGDLS and CDR2 YYNGEE. This CDR3 contains 15 residues. After removal of 0 bases from V and 3 bases from J, the junction contained 0 bases not matched to a gene. The CDR3 spells CASSVGLAGYNEQFF. The DNA for the CDR3 is TGTGCCAGCAGCGTAGGACTAGCGGGCTACAATGAGCAGTTCTTC.

V usage is TRBV19 and J usage is TRBJ2-1; D is uncertain. The germline CDR1 and CDR2 sequences are LNHDA and SQIVND (reference sequence). The V and J ends lost 7 bases and 4 bases respectively, with 20 bases between them. The CDR3 is made up of 16 amino acids. In nucleotides, the CDR3 is TGTGCCAGTACTCGGCGTGGCGGCCTAGAATACAATGAGCAGTTCTTC. This sequence encodes CASTRRGGLEYNEQFF.

The rearrangement links TRBV14 to TRBJ2-7; possibly TRBD1 for D (6 bases). CDR1 and CDR2 (germline): SGHDN, FVKESK. The CDR3 spans 16 residues. V lost 2 bases and J lost 0, with 14 bases in between. The CDR3 region is CASSQQGMDSSYEQYF. The DNA of the CDR3 is TGTGCCAGCAGCCAACAGGGGATGGATAGCTCCTACGAGCAGTACTTC.

The chain couples TRBV15 to TRBJ2-2; 7 bases align to TRBD1. Germline CDR1 reads LNHNV; CDR2 reads YYDKDF (reference sequence). V dropped 1 base and J dropped 0; count of bases not matched to a gene: 5. This CDR3 region has 17 residues. CDR3 region: CATSRGRGGPNTGELFF. The CDR3 coding sequence is TGTGCCACCAGCAGAGGAAGAGGGGGCCCGAACACCGGGGAGCTGTTTTTT.

The chain uses TRBV28 and TRBJ2-6, with TRBD2 identical over 14 bases. In germline, CDR1 is MDHEN, CDR2 SYDVKM. The CDR3 covers 19 residues. J lost 0 bases, V lost 6 bases, and 7 bases had no gene match. This chain's CDR3 is CASSRRLAGGGSGANVLTF. The CDR3 bases are TGTGCCAGCAGCCGAAGACTAGCGGGAGGGGGCTCTGGGGCCAACGTCCTGACTTTC.

This rearrangement joins TRBV5-1 to TRBJ2-3; 8 bases match TRBD2. The germline V gene encodes CDR1 SGHRS and CDR2 YFSETQ. This CDR3 has 17 amino acids. J was trimmed by 1 base and V by 4 bases; bases with no gene match: 11. The DNA for the CDR3 is TGCGCCAGCAGCGGAGCCGGTCTAGCGGGCGGCACAGATACGCAGTATTTT. Translated, it gives CASSGAGLAGGTDTQYF. The whole variable domain, remainder taken from reference TRBV5-1 and TRBJ2-3, is KAGVTQTPRYLIKTRGQQVTLSCSPISGHRSVSWYQQTPGQGLQFLFEYFSETQRNKGNFPGRFSGRQFSNSRSEMNVSTLELGDSALYLCASSGAGLAGGTDTQYFGPGTRLTVL.

The CDR3 is CASSPRGAVQETQYF. The CDR3 DNA is TGTGCCAGCAGCCCCCGAGGAGCAGTCCAAGAGACCCAGTACTTC. The gene calls are TRBV7-9 and TRBJ2-5; D gene unclear. V shed 5 bases and J shed 1 base, with 14 bases lying between them. The CDR3 loop spans 15 amino acids. The germline V gene has CDR1 SEHNR and CDR2 FQNEAQ (reference sequence).

The chain employs TRBV7-2 and TRBJ2-3, with a tentative D call TRBD2 (5 bases). Germline V gene sequence: CDR1 SGHTA, CDR2 FQGNSA. V lost 5 bases to trimming and J lost 6 bases, with 21 bases between them. The CDR3 covers 16 residues. CDR3: CASSPKGRDWTDTQYF. The CDR3 nucleotides read TGTGCCAGCAGCCCAAAAGGCCGGGATTGGACGGATACGCAGTATTTT.

For the CDR3, the DNA is TGTGCCAGCTCACCCGAGCCTTGGACGGCGTACACTGAAGCTTTCTTT. Its protein is CASSPEPWTAYTEAFF. This rearrangement joins TRBV18 to TRBJ1-1, with D hard to call. Trimming took 3 bases from V and 3 from J, leaving 17 bases between them. The germline gives CDR1 KGHSH, CDR2 LQKENI. This CDR3 is 16 amino acids long.

In its sample, this clone was seen a few times. The CDR3 nucleotides read TGTGCCAGCAGCTCCCGCGGGACTAGCGGGGGGGCCTACGAGCAGTACTTC. It translates to CASSSRGTSGGAYEQYF. J is TRBJ2-7 and V is TRBV7-2; 16 bases are shared with TRBD2. Looked up from germline, CDR1 is SGHTA and CDR2 is FQGNSA. The J segment lost 2 bases and the V segment lost 4 bases, leaving 5 bases of the junction unmatched. The CDR3 has 17 amino acids. The full variable domain, with the rest looked up from reference TRBV7-2 and TRBJ2-7, is GAGVSQSPSNKVTEKGKDVELRCDPISGHTALYWYRQSLGQGLEFLIYFQGNSAPDKSGLPSDRFSAERTGGSVSTLTIQRTQQEDSAVYLCASSSRGTSGGAYEQYFGPGTRLTVT.

This clone was observed a single time. The rearrangement joins TRBV19 to TRBJ1-5; TRBD1 matches 7 bases. CDR1 is LNHDA, CDR2 SQIVND, per germline (reference sequence). V dropped 4 bases and J dropped 11; count of bases not matched to a gene: 20. CDR3 length: 17 amino acids. The chain's CDR3 is CASSTLLQGDWQSAQHF. DNA of the CDR3: TGTGCCAGTAGTACCTTACTCCAGGGGGACTGGCAATCAGCCCAGCATTTT.